A selection of T cell receptor beta chains follows, all from one sample in a study of patients with pleural tuberculosis. TCRdb reanalysed the reads using MiXCR and keeps one entry per CDR3 protein. The sample holds around 49,000 distinct CDR3 sequences, less than 9.5% seen once. The receptors derive from a human donor with pleural tuberculosis. The CDR3 runs from the conserved cysteine through the conserved F or W. Each record gives: J gene, V gene, clone size, D gene, CDR3 DNA, CDR3 protein. The D gene is left open where the match is weak. Size is omitted from some rows. Given values are once, few, many or a class for expanded clones.

>TRBJ2-3|TRBV11-2|many|.
TGTGCCAGCAGCTTATATGCGGGGCGGAGCACAGATACGCAGTATTTT
CASSLYAGRSTDTQYF
>TRBJ2-3|TRBV11-2|many|TRBD1
TGTGCCAGCAGAAAACAGGGGGGAGGCACAGATACGCAGTATTTT
CASRKQGGGTDTQYF
>TRBJ2-5|TRBV12-3/TRBV12-4|few|.
TGTGCCAGCAGAGCTGAAGAGACCCAGTACTTC
CASRAEETQYF
>TRBJ2-1|TRBV6-2/TRBV6-3|many|TRBD2
TGTGCCAGCAGTTACAGCTCGGGACTAGCGGGATTCAATGAGCAGTTCTTC
CASSYSSGLAGFNEQFF
>TRBJ2-7|TRBV20-1|many|.
TGCAGTGCTTTGGAGGGGTCGAGCGAGCAGTACTTC
CSALEGSSEQYF
>TRBJ1-1|TRBV20-1|many|.
TGCAGTGCTAGAGAGGGGGTTTACACTGAAGCTTTCTTT
CSAREGVYTEAFF
>TRBJ1-3|TRBV7-2|many|.
TGTGCCAGCAGCTTAGCGGCGGACTCTGGAAACACCATATATTTT
CASSLAADSGNTIYF
>TRBJ2-7|TRBV3-1|many|TRBD2
TGTGCCAGCAGCCCAGGGACTAGCAGAGGCGAGCAGTACTTC
CASSPGTSRGEQYF
>TRBJ2-3|TRBV29-1|.|TRBD2
TGCAGCGTTGAACTAGCGGGAACTAGCACAGATACGCAGTATTTT
CSVELAGTSTDTQYF
>TRBJ1-4|TRBV29-1|few|.
TGCAGCGTTCCGGGGCAGGAGAATGAAAAACTGTTTTTT
CSVPGQENEKLFF
>TRBJ1-5|TRBV12-3/TRBV12-4|many|.
TGTGCCAGCAGTTTAAGGTGGCAGGGAAGCAATCAGCCCCAGCATTTT
CASSLRWQGSNQPQHF
>TRBJ2-1|TRBV24-1|many|TRBD2
TGTGCCACCAGTGATTTTGGAAGCGGGAGAGTAAATGAGCAGTTCTTC
CATSDFGSGRVNEQFF
>TRBJ2-3|TRBV4-1|many|.
TGCGCCAGCAGCCATGCGGGTGCAGATACGCAGTATTTT
CASSHAGADTQYF
>TRBJ1-1|TRBV5-6|.|.
TGTGCCAGCAGCTTGAGTCTCGGGACACACAGAACTGAAGCTTTCTTT
CASSLSLGTHRTEAFF
>TRBJ2-3|TRBV11-2|few|.
TGTGCCAGCAGCTACGACGGAAGCACAGATACGCAGTATTTT
CASSYDGSTDTQYF
>TRBJ1-3|TRBV6-2/TRBV6-3|many|.
TGTGCCAGCAGTTACTCGGCGATAGGGGCTGGAAACACCATATATTTT
CASSYSAIGAGNTIYF
>TRBJ2-5|TRBV20-1|many|.
TGCAGTGCTTCCCAAGAGACCCAGTACTTC
CSASQETQYF
>TRBJ2-7|TRBV20-1|many|TRBD2
TGCAGTGCTAGCAGCGGGAAGTCTGCCGAGCAGTACTTC
CSASSGKSAEQYF
>TRBJ1-1|TRBV2|many|.
TGTGCCAGCAGTGCCCGATGGGGAGGGTCTTGGACTGAAGCTTTCTTT
CASSARWGGSWTEAFF
>TRBJ1-1|TRBV3-1|many|TRBD1
TGTGCCAGCAGCCGGATGACAGGGCCGGGCATTGAAGCTTTCTTT
CASSRMTGPGIEAFF
>TRBJ2-7|TRBV28|many|.
TGTGCCAGCAGTGTTACAGGGAATTCCTACGAGCAGTACTTC
CASSVTGNSYEQYF
>TRBJ1-1|TRBV12-3/TRBV12-4|many|.
TGTGCCAGCTCTATTAATCCGGGGCTAAACACTGAAGCTTTCTTT
CASSINPGLNTEAFF
>TRBJ2-7|TRBV20-1|many|.
TGCAGTGCTAGAGGACCCTATCTCCACGAGCAGTACTTC
CSARGPYLHEQYF
>TRBJ1-1|TRBV4-2|.|.
TGTGCCAGCAGCGAACGAAGGGGGGGCGCGAACACTGAAGCTTTCTTT
CASSERRGGANTEAFF
>TRBJ2-2|TRBV7-6|many|.
TGTGCCAGCAGCTCACTTCCCACCGGGGAGCTGTTTTTT
CASSSLPTGELFF
>TRBJ2-1|TRBV18|many|.
TGTGCCAGCTCACCATCGCTAGTCCCAATATTCAATGAGCAGTTCTTC
CASSPSLVPIFNEQFF
>TRBJ1-5|TRBV19|many|.
TGTGCCAGTAGTATAGGGGCAGCTAGCAATCAGCCCCAGCATTTT
CASSIGAASNQPQHF
>TRBJ2-5|TRBV2|many|.
TGTGCCAGCAGTGCAAGGGGAGAAGAGACCCAGTACTTC
CASSARGEETQYF
>TRBJ2-3|TRBV14|many|TRBD2
TGTGCCAGCAGCCAAGTAGGTTCAGCGGGAGGGGGCCGTGGTACGCAGTATTTT
CASSQVGSAGGGRGTQYF
>TRBJ2-3|TRBV20-1|many|.
TGCAGTGCTAGAGATACTAGGAGGACAGATACGCAGTATTTT
CSARDTRRTDTQYF
>TRBJ1-3|TRBV25-1|many|.
TGTGCCAGCAGGTCACAGGGTATCAGATCTGGAAACACCATATATTTT
CASRSQGIRSGNTIYF
>TRBJ1-1|TRBV28|many|.
TGTGCCAGCAGTTTTTCAACGGGCTCCTCTGAAGCTTTCTTT
CASSFSTGSSEAFF
>TRBJ1-4|TRBV4-3|many|.
TGCGCCAGCAGCCAAGATCGGGCGGAAAAACTGTTTTTT
CASSQDRAEKLFF
>TRBJ1-1|TRBV5-1|many|.
TGCGCCAGCAGCTTGTTTACAGGGCTTAACACTGAAGCTTTCTTT
CASSLFTGLNTEAFF
>TRBJ2-3|TRBV28|many|.
TGTGCCAGCTCGGACCCAAGAGGAGGGGATACGCAGTATTTT
CASSDPRGGDTQYF
>TRBJ1-6|TRBV12-3/TRBV12-4|many|TRBD1
TGTGCCAGCAGTTTAAGGACAGGGGAAAGGAATTCACCCCTCCACTTT
CASSLRTGERNSPLHF
>TRBJ2-1|TRBV4-2|many|TRBD2
TGTGCCAGCAGGGTAGCGGGAGATTCCAATGAGCAGTTCTTC
CASRVAGDSNEQFF
>TRBJ2-1|TRBV5-4|many|.
TGTGCCAGCAGCTTGGGGTGGCGCAATGAGCAGTTCTTC
CASSLGWRNEQFF
>TRBJ1-2|TRBV4-2|many|TRBD1
TGTGCCAGCAGCGCCCAGACAGGGGGCCATGGCTACACCTTC
CASSAQTGGHGYTF
>TRBJ2-7|TRBV5-1|many|.
TGCGCCAGCAGCCCCACAACCGGGACGGGAGAGCAGTACTTC
CASSPTTGTGEQYF
>TRBJ2-7|TRBV12-3/TRBV12-4|many|.
TGTGCCAGCAGTATGACCGGGAACTACGAGCAGTACTTC
CASSMTGNYEQYF
>TRBJ2-1|TRBV4-1|many|.
TGCGCCAGCAGCCAAACCCTACTAGGCGGGATTGAGCAGTTCTTC
CASSQTLLGGIEQFF
>TRBJ1-1|TRBV2|many|.
TGTGCCAGCAGTGACCCTTACACTGAAGCTTTCTTT
CASSDPYTEAFF
>TRBJ2-5|TRBV5-1|.|TRBD1
TGCGCCAGCAGCTTGGCCGGACAGGCTGGCGAGACCCAGTACTTC
CASSLAGQAGETQYF
>TRBJ1-1|TRBV29-1|many|.
TGCAGCGTTATCACCGCGGCGAACACTGAAGCTTTCTTT
CSVITAANTEAFF
>TRBJ2-3|TRBV5-1|many|.
TGCGCCAGCAGCTTCCTAACTAGCACAGATACGCAGTATTTT
CASSFLTSTDTQYF
>TRBJ2-5|TRBV7-3|many|TRBD2
TGTGCCAGCAGCTTAACACCCACTAGCGGGATTGAGACCCAGTACTTC
CASSLTPTSGIETQYF
>TRBJ2-1|TRBV20-1|many|TRBD2
TGCAGTGCCTCAGCGGGAACCCCCAATGAGCAGTTCTTC
CSASAGTPNEQFF
>TRBJ1-1|TRBV27|.|.
TGTGCCAGCAGTTTAGGGTCGACAGGCACTGAAGCTTTCTTT
CASSLGSTGTEAFF
>TRBJ1-2|TRBV19|few|TRBD1
TGTGCCAGTAGGGAATCGGGACAGGGGTTGTACGGCTACACCTTC
CASRESGQGLYGYTF
>TRBJ2-1|TRBV11-2|few|TRBD2
TGTGCCAGCAGCCCCAGCGGGGGGTCCTACAATGAGCAGTTCTTC
CASSPSGGSYNEQFF
>TRBJ2-1|TRBV2|many|.
TGTGCCAGCAGTGAAGGAAGGCCTAGCGCCTCCTACAATGAGCAGTTCTTC
CASSEGRPSASYNEQFF
>TRBJ1-2|TRBV4-1|many|.
TGCGCCAGCAGCCAAGAGTCGGAAGGGAGCTATGGCTACACCTTC
CASSQESEGSYGYTF